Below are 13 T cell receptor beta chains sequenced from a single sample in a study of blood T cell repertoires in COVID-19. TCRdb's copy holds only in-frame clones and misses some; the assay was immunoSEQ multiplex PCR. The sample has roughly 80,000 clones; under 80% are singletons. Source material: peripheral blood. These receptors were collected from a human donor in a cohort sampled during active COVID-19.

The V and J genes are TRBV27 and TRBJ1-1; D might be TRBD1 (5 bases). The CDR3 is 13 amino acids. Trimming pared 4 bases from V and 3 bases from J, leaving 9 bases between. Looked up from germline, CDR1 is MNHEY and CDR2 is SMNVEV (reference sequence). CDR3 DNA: TGTGCCAGCAGTTCCGTCAGGGACACTGAAGCTTTCTTT. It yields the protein CASSSVRDTEAFF.

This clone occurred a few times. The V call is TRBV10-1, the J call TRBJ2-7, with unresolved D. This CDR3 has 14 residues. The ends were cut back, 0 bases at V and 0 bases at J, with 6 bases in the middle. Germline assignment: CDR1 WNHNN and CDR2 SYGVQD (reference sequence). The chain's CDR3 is CASSESADSYEQYF. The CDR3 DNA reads TGCGCCAGCAGTGAGTCCGCGGACTCCTACGAGCAGTACTTC.

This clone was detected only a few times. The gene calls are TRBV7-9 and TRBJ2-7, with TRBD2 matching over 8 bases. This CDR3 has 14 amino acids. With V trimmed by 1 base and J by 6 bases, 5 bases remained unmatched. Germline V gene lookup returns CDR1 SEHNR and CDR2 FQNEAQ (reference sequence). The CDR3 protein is CASSLDSTSAEQYF. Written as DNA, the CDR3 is TGTGCCAGCAGCTTAGATTCGACTAGCGCCGAGCAGTACTTC. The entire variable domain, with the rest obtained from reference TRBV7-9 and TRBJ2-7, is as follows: DTGVSQNPRHKITKRGQNVTFRCDPISEHNRLYWYRQTLGQGPEFLTYFQNEAQLEKSRLLSDRFSAERPKGSFSTLEIQRTEQGDSAMYLCASSLDSTSAEQYFGPGTRLTVT.

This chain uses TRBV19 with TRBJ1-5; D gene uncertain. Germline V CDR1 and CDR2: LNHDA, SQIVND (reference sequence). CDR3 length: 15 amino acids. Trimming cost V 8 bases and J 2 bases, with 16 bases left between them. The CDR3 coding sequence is TGTGCCAGTCGTACGGGAAGAGCGGGCAATCAGCCCCAGCATTTT. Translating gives CASRTGRAGNQPQHF.

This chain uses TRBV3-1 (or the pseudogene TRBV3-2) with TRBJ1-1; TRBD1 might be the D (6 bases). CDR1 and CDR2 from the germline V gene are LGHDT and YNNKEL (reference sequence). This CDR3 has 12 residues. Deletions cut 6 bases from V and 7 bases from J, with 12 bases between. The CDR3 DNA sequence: TGTGCCAGCAGTTACGGACAGAGTGAAGCTTTCTTT. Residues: CASSYGQSEAFF.

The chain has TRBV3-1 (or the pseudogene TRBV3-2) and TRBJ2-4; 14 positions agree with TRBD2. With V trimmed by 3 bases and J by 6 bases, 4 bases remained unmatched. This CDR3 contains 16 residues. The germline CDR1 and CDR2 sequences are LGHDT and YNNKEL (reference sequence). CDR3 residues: CASSHGLAGGPNIQYF. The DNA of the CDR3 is TGTGCCAGCAGCCATGGACTAGCGGGGGGCCCAAACATTCAGTACTTC.

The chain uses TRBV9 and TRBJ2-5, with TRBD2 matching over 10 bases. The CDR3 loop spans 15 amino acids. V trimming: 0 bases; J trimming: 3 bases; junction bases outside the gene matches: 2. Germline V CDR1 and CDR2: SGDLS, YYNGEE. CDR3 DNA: TGTGCCAGCAGCGTAGGGACTAGCGGTAAAGAGACCCAGTACTTC. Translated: CASSVGTSGKETQYF.

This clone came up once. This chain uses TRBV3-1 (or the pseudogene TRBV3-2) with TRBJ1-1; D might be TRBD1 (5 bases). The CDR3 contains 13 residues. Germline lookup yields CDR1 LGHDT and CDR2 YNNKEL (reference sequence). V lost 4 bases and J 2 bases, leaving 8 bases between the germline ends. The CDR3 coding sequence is TGTGCCAGCAGCCTAGGGGTAAACACTGAAGCTTTCTTT. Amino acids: CASSLGVNTEAFF.

The CDR3 nucleotides read TGTGCCAGCAGCGTAACAGGGATAGGAACTGAAGCTTTCTTT. It codes for CASSVTGIGTEAFF. V is TRBV9 and J is TRBJ1-1, with D tentatively TRBD1 (6 bases). CDR1 and CDR2 from the germline V gene are SGDLS and YYNGEE. V lost 1 base, J lost 5 bases, and 12 bases lay in between. The CDR3 has 14 residues.

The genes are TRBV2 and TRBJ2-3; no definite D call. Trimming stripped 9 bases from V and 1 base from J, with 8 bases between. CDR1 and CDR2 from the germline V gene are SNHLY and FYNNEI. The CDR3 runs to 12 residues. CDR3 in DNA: TGTGCCAGTAGCCGTGGCACAGATACGCAGTATTTT. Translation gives CASSRGTDTQYF.

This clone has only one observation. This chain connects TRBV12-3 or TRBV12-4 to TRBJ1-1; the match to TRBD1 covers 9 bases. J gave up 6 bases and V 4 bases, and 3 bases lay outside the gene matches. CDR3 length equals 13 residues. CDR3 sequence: CASSSQGAAEAFF. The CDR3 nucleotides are TGTGCCAGCAGTTCACAGGGGGCCGCTGAAGCTTTCTTT.

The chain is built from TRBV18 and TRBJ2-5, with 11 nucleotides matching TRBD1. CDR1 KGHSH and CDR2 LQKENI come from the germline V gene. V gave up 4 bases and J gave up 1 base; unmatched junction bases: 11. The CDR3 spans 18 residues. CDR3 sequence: CASSRLERGTGGQETQYF. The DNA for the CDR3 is TGTGCCAGCTCACGGCTGGAGAGGGGGACAGGGGGCCAAGAGACCCAGTACTTC.

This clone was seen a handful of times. CDR3 residues: CASSERTLAEQYF. The CDR3 DNA is TGCGCCAGCAGTGAAAGGACACTCGCCGAGCAGTACTTC. The rearrangement joins TRBV10-1 to TRBJ2-7; tentatively, D is TRBD1 (5 bases). The CDR3 loop spans 13 amino acids. Germline V gives CDR1 WNHNN, CDR2 SYGVQD (reference sequence). V lost 3 bases and J 6 bases, leaving 12 bases between the germline ends.